The 32 T cell receptor beta chains given below trace back to one sample, sequenced in a study of T cells after yellow fever vaccination (dated by TCRdb to about 2019). This specimen's treatment or condition label, interpreted: live attenuated yellow fever vaccine strain. The method was 5' RACE. TCRdb names Illumina HiSeq 2500 as the instrument used. TCRdb trimmed public reads at Q25 via fastp, called clones via MiXCR and kept in-frame beta chains. When rows share a CDR3 protein, they turn into one entry using the most common DNA and genes. A total of about 68,000 distinct CDR3 sequences appear in this sample, over 6% of them only once. The top ten constitute 37% of the sample. This specimen was CD8+ T cells sorted from PBMCs, taken 35 to 50 days after the first yellow fever vaccination. The source is a man younger than 35 who received the YFV17D yellow fever vaccine.

This clonotype came up many times. The chain couples TRBV6-5 to TRBJ2-7, with D maybe TRBD2 (6 bases). The CDR3 has 17 amino acids. V gave up 0 bases and J gave up 0 bases, with 15 bases separating them. The germline CDR1 and CDR2 sequences are MNHEY and SVGAGI. The CDR3, as DNA: TGTGCCAGCAGTTACTCTTCGGGGGTGGTGAGCTCCTACGAGCAGTACTTC. This codes for CASSYSSGVVSSYEQYF.

The table lists this clonotype with a few counts. This rearrangement joins TRBV20-1 to TRBJ1-2, with D unclear. With 1 base removed from V and 5 bases from J, the gap between germline ends came to 8 bases. Germline CDR1 DFQATT, CDR2 SNEGSKA (reference sequence). This CDR3 has 12 residues. As DNA, the CDR3 is TGCAGTGCTAGAGGTGGTAGTTATGGCTACACCTTC. Residues: CSARGGSYGYTF.

This clonotype was seen many times. CDR3 in amino acids: CASSLGAGGPVAYNEQFF. In DNA, the CDR3 is TGTGCCAGCAGCTTAGGAGCGGGGGGGCCCGTGGCCTACAATGAGCAGTTCTTC. J is TRBJ2-1 and V is TRBV11-3, with 10 positions matching TRBD2. CDR1 and CDR2 from the germline V gene are SGHNT and YENEEA. This CDR3 is built from 18 residues. J was trimmed by 2 bases and V by 1 base; bases with no gene match: 8.

This chain joins TRBV7-8 and TRBJ2-7; 7 bases agree with TRBD1. J lost 1 base, V lost 5 bases, and 11 bases had no gene match. Germline CDR1 is SGHVS and CDR2 is FQNEAQ. CDR3 length equals 16 residues. The CDR3 is CASSLITGEWSYEQYF. CDR3 nucleotide sequence: TGTGCCAGCAGCCTAATAACAGGGGAGTGGTCCTACGAGCAGTACTTC.

At least ten counts were recorded for this clonotype. The J gene is TRBJ2-5, the V gene TRBV7-8; D not resolved. The CDR3 runs 16 residues. CDR1 is SGHVS, CDR2 FQNEAQ, per germline. V was clipped by 5 bases and J by 1 base, with 17 bases between them. CDR3 coding DNA: TGTGCCAGCAGCCCCTTTGACCGGGTTCGCCAAGAGACCCAGTACTTC. Translation gives CASSPFDRVRQETQYF.

This clonotype was detected many times. The rearrangement links TRBV7-6 to TRBJ2-3; D remains ambiguous. Germline V gene sequence: CDR1 SGHVS, CDR2 FNYEAQ. Trimming removed 3 bases from V and 0 bases from J, with 1 base in between. The CDR3 sequence is 12 residues long. In DNA, the CDR3 is TGTGCCAGCAGCTTTAGCACAGATACGCAGTATTTT. It encodes CASSFSTDTQYF.

This clonotype was detected many times. The chain combines TRBV12-3 or TRBV12-4 with TRBJ2-1, with D uncertain. Trimming shortened V by 6 bases and J by 3 bases, and 15 bases separated the two germline ends. CDR3 length equals 15 residues. CDR3 DNA: TGTGCCAGCAGGGACCGGGCTATTAACTACAATGAGCAGTTCTTC. It codes for CASRDRAINYNEQFF.

The chain links TRBV4-1 to TRBJ1-5; D uncertain. The V gene's germline CDR1 is MGHRA and CDR2 YSYEKL. The CDR3 contains 16 residues. Trimming pared 0 bases from V and 4 bases from J, leaving 13 bases between. The CDR3 region is CASSQERALVNQPQHF. CDR3 in DNA: TGCGCCAGCAGCCAAGAGAGGGCCCTAGTGAATCAGCCCCAGCATTTT.

In its sample, this clonotype was seen many times. CDR3 coding DNA: TGTGCCAGCAGTCCGGGCCTAAATGGGGATCAGCCCCAGCATTTT. Residues: CASSPGLNGDQPQHF. The rearrangement links TRBV7-9 to TRBJ1-5; D gene unclear. There are 15 residues in the CDR3. Between the trimmed V and J ends, which lost 6 bases and 5 bases, there was a span of 17 bases. Germline CDR1 SEHNR, CDR2 FQNEAQ (reference sequence).

This clonotype was observed many times. The V call is TRBV6-2 or TRBV6-3, the J call TRBJ1-1, with D unresolved. Trimming cost V 4 bases and J 5 bases, with 14 bases left between them. Per germline, CDR1 MNHEY and CDR2 SVGEGT. This CDR3 is built from 14 residues. CDR3 bases: TGTGCCAGCAGTTTTTCCGGATTTGGGACTGAAGCTTTCTTT. It encodes CASSFSGFGTEAFF.

The chain links TRBV7-9 to TRBJ1-1; D not resolved. In germline, CDR1 is SEHNR, CDR2 FQNEAQ (reference sequence). V was clipped by 2 bases and J by 0 bases, with 13 bases between them. CDR3 size: 16 residues. The CDR3 nucleotides are TGTGCCAGCAGCTTATGGTCCTTAGAAATGAACACTGAAGCTTTCTTT. Amino acids: CASSLWSLEMNTEAFF.

This clonotype was counted at least ten times. This sequence joins TRBV4-1 and TRBJ2-5; no firm D call. V was pared by 5 bases and J by 2 bases, with 18 bases between. The CDR3 runs 16 residues. Germline loops: CDR1 MGHRA, CDR2 YSYEKL. CDR3 nucleotides: TGCGCCAGCAGCTTCGAACCGACCGACGCACAAGAGACCCAGTACTTC. As protein: CASSFEPTDAQETQYF.

This clonotype was detected many times. The chain carries TRBV6-1 and TRBJ2-7; TRBD1 aligns across 9 bases. This CDR3 is built from 15 residues. Germline CDR1 reads MNHNS; CDR2 reads SASEGT. With 10 bases clipped from V and 4 bases from J, the junction kept 14 bases outside the gene matches. The CDR3 region is CATLGQGSPRYEQYF. DNA for the CDR3: TGTGCCACCCTAGGACAGGGGAGTCCTAGGTACGAGCAGTACTTC.

The chain has TRBV4-1 and TRBJ1-3; D unclear. Trimming shortened V by 8 bases and J by 0 bases, and 8 bases separated the two germline ends. There are 13 residues in the CDR3. Germline V gene sequence: CDR1 MGHRA, CDR2 YSYEKL. This CDR3 is CASALISGNTIYF. In DNA, the CDR3 is TGCGCCAGCGCCCTAATCTCTGGAAACACCATATATTTT.

The V gene is TRBV4-1, the J gene TRBJ1-2; 7 nucleotides match TRBD1. The V and J ends lost 5 bases and 8 bases, in that order; junction bases with no gene match: 8. CDR3 length equals 13 residues. The germline V gene has CDR1 MGHRA and CDR2 YSYEKL. This chain's CDR3 is CASSTETGSGYTF. The CDR3, as DNA: TGCGCCAGCAGCACAGAGACAGGGAGCGGCTACACCTTC.

This clonotype was observed a handful of times. The V call is TRBV28, the J call TRBJ1-2, with D unclear. Germline CDR1 is MDHEN and CDR2 is SYDVKM. The V end was cut by 7 bases, the J end by 8 bases, with 17 bases between. CDR3 length: 13 residues. The CDR3 region has the DNA TGTGCCAGCAACTTTGGAGGGAGAAGAGGCTACACCTTC. It yields the protein CASNFGGRRGYTF.

Only a few counts were recorded for this clonotype. The rearrangement uses TRBV11-2 and TRBJ2-6; D is uncertain. Germline assignment: CDR1 SGHAT and CDR2 FQNNGV. Trimming stripped 4 bases from V and 1 base from J, with 20 bases between. This CDR3 comprises 19 residues. The DNA of the CDR3 is TGTGCCAGCAGCTGGGTAGGAGCTTATCTCAAGTCTGGGGCCAACGTCCTGACTTTC. Residues: CASSWVGAYLKSGANVLTF.

The table lists this clonotype with many counts. This chain uses TRBV9 with TRBJ2-2; D uncertain. V lost 0 bases and J lost 7, with 4 bases in between. CDR1 and CDR2 from the germline V gene are SGDLS and YYNGEE. This CDR3 spans 12 amino acids. The chain's CDR3 is CASSVGFGELFF. The CDR3 DNA reads as TGTGCCAGCAGCGTAGGGTTCGGGGAGCTGTTTTTT.

This chain uses TRBV28 with TRBJ1-2; no clear D. Germline V gene sequence: CDR1 MDHEN, CDR2 SYDVKM. The CDR3 is 12 amino acids. V was trimmed by 2 bases and J by 5 bases, leaving 6 bases between them. Written as DNA, the CDR3 is TGTGCCAGCAGTTTAAAACCGTATGGCTACACCTTC. Its translation: CASSLKPYGYTF.

This clonotype was picked up a small number of times. The rearrangement joins TRBV5-4 to TRBJ2-7; D unclear. In germline, CDR1 is SGHNT, CDR2 YYREEE (reference sequence). This CDR3 spans 12 amino acids. The germline V and J ends were trimmed by 5 bases and 0 bases, with 6 bases remaining between them. The CDR3 DNA sequence: TGTGCCAGCAGTGGCGACTCCTACGAGCAGTACTTC. Residues: CASSGDSYEQYF.

The rearrangement joins TRBV6-5 to TRBJ2-1; TRBD2 agrees at 16 bases. This CDR3 comprises 18 residues. Germline CDR1 reads MNHEY; CDR2 reads SVGAGI. V lost 7 bases, J lost 3 bases, and 9 bases stayed unmatched. CDR3 residues: CASTPGTSGGAFYNEQFF. CDR3 sequence (DNA): TGTGCCAGCACACCAGGGACTAGCGGGGGGGCCTTCTACAATGAGCAGTTCTTC.

This clonotype appeared a few times. The chain carries TRBV11-2 and TRBJ1-3, with 8 bases fitting TRBD1. With 6 bases clipped from V and 0 bases from J, the junction kept 7 bases outside the gene matches. CDR3 size: 16 residues. The germline V gene encodes CDR1 SGHAT and CDR2 FQNNGV. The CDR3 protein is CASRKTRGPSGNTIYF. The CDR3 DNA reads TGTGCCAGCAGGAAAACCAGGGGGCCCTCTGGAAACACCATATATTTT.

This clonotype was counted a few times. The CDR3: CASSTSPGDPYEQYF. The CDR3, as DNA: TGTGCCAGCAGCACGTCCCCAGGGGACCCCTACGAGCAGTACTTC. The chain has TRBV5-4 and TRBJ2-7; tentative D call: TRBD1 (6 bases). The CDR3 loop spans 15 amino acids. Looked up from germline, CDR1 is SGHNT and CDR2 is YYREEE (reference sequence). V was cut by 4 bases and J by 2 bases, with 16 bases left in between.

This clonotype has only a few counts. V gene TRBV7-9 combines with J gene TRBJ2-2; 8 bases are a match to TRBD1. This CDR3 comprises 16 residues. Trimming at V came to 5 bases and at J to 7 bases, leaving 12 bases not matched to a gene. Per germline, CDR1 SEHNR and CDR2 FQNEAQ (reference sequence). Written as DNA, the CDR3 is TGTGCCAGCAGCCCTGGGCAGGGGGCGAGGATCGGGGAGCTGTTTTTT. This codes for CASSPGQGARIGELFF.

The V call is TRBV6-5, the J call TRBJ1-1, with D perhaps TRBD1 (6 bases). V was cut by 6 bases and J by 4 bases, with 12 bases left in between. Per germline, CDR1 MNHEY and CDR2 SVGAGI. The CDR3 length is 13 residues. CDR3 nucleotides: TGTGCCAGCAGCCGAGGGGGGACCACTGAAGCTTTCTTT. Protein sequence: CASSRGGTTEAFF.

This clonotype showed up many times. The rearrangement links TRBV12-3 or TRBV12-4 to TRBJ2-7; 8 bases align to TRBD2. The CDR3 runs 14 residues. V lost 5 bases to trimming and J lost 1 base; unmatched junction nucleotides: 4. CDR3 nucleotide sequence: TGTGCCAGCAGTCGAAGCGGGGGTTCCTACGAGCAGTACTTC. This codes for CASSRSGGSYEQYF.

The CDR3 sequence is CASSQEGSPGELFF. CDR3 DNA: TGTGCCAGCAGCCAAGAGGGAAGTCCCGGGGAGCTGTTTTTT. The V call is TRBV4-2, the J call TRBJ2-2; D is unclear. The CDR3 is 14 amino acids. The V end was cut by 0 bases, the J end by 6 bases, with 8 bases between. Germline assignment: CDR1 LGHNA and CDR2 YNFKEQ.

The chain combines TRBV18 with TRBJ2-7, with D possibly called TRBD1 or TRBD2 (6 bases each). CDR3 length equals 14 residues. Germline CDR1 and CDR2: KGHSH and LQKENI. The ends were cut back, 3 bases at V and 3 bases at J, with 12 bases in the middle. This chain's CDR3 is CASSPKQGGYEQYF. Here the CDR3 DNA reads TGTGCCAGCTCACCTAAACAGGGAGGCTACGAGCAGTACTTC.

This sequence joins TRBV20-1 and TRBJ1-5, with D uncertain. Germline CDR1 is DFQATT and CDR2 is SNEGSKA (reference sequence). The CDR3 spans 15 residues. Trimming removed 0 bases at V and 0 bases at J, with 9 bases between. CDR3 nucleotides: TGCAGTGCTAGAGATCCGCGGGATAGCAATCAGCCCCAGCATTTT. It translates to CSARDPRDSNQPQHF.

This clonotype was counted a few times. The chain has TRBV7-9 and TRBJ2-5; 7 bases line up with TRBD1. Trimming took 4 bases from V and 1 from J; bases not matched to a gene: 9. Germline values: CDR1 SEHNR, CDR2 FQNEAQ (reference sequence). The CDR3 is 16 residues long. The CDR3 loop reads CASSYEHTGVQETQYF. The CDR3 DNA reads as TGTGCCAGCAGCTACGAACATACAGGGGTCCAAGAGACCCAGTACTTC. The full variable domain, with the rest looked up from reference TRBV7-9 and TRBJ2-5, is DTGVSQNPRHKITKRGQNVTFRCDPISEHNRLYWYRQTLGQGPEFLTYFQNEAQLEKSRLLSDRFSAERPKGSFSTLEIQRTEQGDSAMYLCASSYEHTGVQETQYFGPGTRLLVL.

The rearrangement links TRBV2 to TRBJ2-3, with 9 bases lining up with TRBD1. Germline V CDR1 and CDR2: SNHLY, FYNNEI. This CDR3 has 18 amino acids. The V gene end was trimmed by 11 bases and the J gene end by 4 bases; junction bases not matched to a gene: 22. The CDR3 spells CALSDDSGDREGADTQYF. The CDR3 DNA follows: TGTGCCCTCAGTGACGACTCTGGGGACAGGGAGGGAGCAGATACGCAGTATTTT.

This clonotype occurred many times. The rearrangement uses TRBV9 and TRBJ2-7; tentative D call: TRBD2 (5 bases). In germline, CDR1 is SGDLS, CDR2 YYNGEE. The V end was cut by 5 bases, the J end by 3 bases, with 18 bases between. This CDR3 has 15 residues. The DNA for the CDR3 is TGTGCCAGCAGTAACAGCGCGACGGGAAACTACGAGCAGTACTTC. This codes for CASSNSATGNYEQYF. Together with reference TRBV9 and TRBJ2-7, the CDR3 gives the full variable domain: DSGVTQTPKHLITATGQRVTLRCSPRSGDLSVYWYQQSLDQGLQFLIQYYNGEERAKGNILERFSAQQFPDLHSELNLSSLELGDSALYFCASSNSATGNYEQYFGPGTRLTVT.